Below are 21 T cell receptor beta chains sequenced from a single sample in a study of HIV-infected patients and healthy controls. Reverse transcription used 500 to 550 ng RNA and constant-region primers for alpha and beta. Using multiplexing indices, alpha and beta chain libraries were generated apart by chain-specific third strand synthesis. TCRdb used MiXCR to reprocess the 5' RACE reads, holding one entry per CDR3 protein. The data contain roughly 22,000 distinct CDR3 sequences, about 8.7% of them seen just once; the ten biggest clones take up under 5%. All unsorted peripheral T cells were captured because whole blood was used without fractionation. The sequenced material came from blood. All receptors derive from an adult in good health.

This clonotype was counted ten times or more. The rearrangement links TRBV30 to TRBJ2-7, with unresolved D. The CDR3 consists of 12 residues. V was clipped by 2 bases and J by 6 bases, with 11 bases between them. CDR1 is GTSNPN, CDR2 SVGIG, per germline (reference sequence). CDR3 sequence reads: CAWSHQLGEQYF. The DNA for the CDR3 is TGTGCCTGGAGTCATCAGCTTGGCGAGCAGTACTTC.

This clonotype was seen ten or more times. The chain recombines TRBV12-3 or TRBV12-4 with TRBJ1-1; possibly TRBD1 for D (5 bases). The CDR3 runs 16 residues. V was pared by 3 bases and J by 3 bases, with 17 bases between. The CDR3 DNA follows: TGTGCCAGCAGTTTGGGGACTCCCCGGCTGGACACTGAAGCTTTCTTT. Translated: CASSLGTPRLDTEAFF.

Only a few counts were recorded for this clonotype. The chain links TRBV20-1 to TRBJ2-3; D may be TRBD2 (6 bases). V lost 6 bases and J 1 base, leaving 17 bases between the germline ends. Germline CDR1 and CDR2: DFQATT and SNEGSKA (reference sequence). The CDR3 covers 15 residues. In DNA form, the CDR3 reads TGCAGTGCCACCCCCTCTAGCGCCCGCACAGATACGCAGTATTTT. This gives the protein CSATPSSARTDTQYF.

By proportion, this clonotype is medium-sized. This chain links TRBV4-1 with TRBJ2-7; 14 nucleotides match TRBD2. J gave up 3 bases and V 3 bases, and 7 bases lay outside the gene matches. Germline CDR1 MGHRA, CDR2 YSYEKL. This CDR3 spans 17 amino acids. The CDR3 region is CASSHILTSGGDYEQYF. The CDR3 region has the DNA TGCGCCAGCAGCCATATCCTGACTAGCGGGGGGGACTACGAGCAGTACTTC.

This clonotype is medium-sized (0.01 to 0.1%) within its sample. The chain employs TRBV20-1 and TRBJ2-7; D gene ambiguous. The germline V gene has CDR1 DFQATT and CDR2 SNEGSKA (reference sequence). The germline V and J ends were trimmed by 0 bases and 5 bases, with 8 bases remaining between them. This CDR3 spans 12 amino acids. Here the CDR3 reads CSAREVGNEQYF. Here the CDR3 DNA reads TGCAGTGCTAGAGAGGTAGGAAACGAGCAGTACTTC.

This clonotype was seen more than once but under ten times. J is TRBJ1-1 and V is TRBV3-1; TRBD1 is a possible D gene (6 bases). V was cut by 4 bases and J by 8 bases, with 11 bases left in between. This CDR3 contains 12 residues. In germline, CDR1 is LGHDT, CDR2 YNNKEL (reference sequence). The CDR3 DNA reads as TGTGCCAGCAGCCGGGGGGGCGTGGAAGCTTTCTTT. Translating it yields CASSRGGVEAFF.

This clonotype was seen ten or more times. The J gene is TRBJ1-1, the V gene TRBV20-1; D is unresolved. V was pared by 6 bases and J by 1 base, with 6 bases between. CDR3 size: 11 residues. Germline CDR1 DFQATT, CDR2 SNEGSKA (reference sequence). The DNA of the CDR3 is TGCAGTGCCATAGGGAACACTGAAGCTTTCTTT. Translated, it gives CSAIGNTEAFF.

As to this clonotype: A single base separates this from a much larger clone, so it may be a read error. The V and J genes are TRBV6-2 or TRBV6-3 and TRBJ2-3; no firm D call. Germline-derived CDR1 and CDR2 are MNHEY and SVGEGT. The CDR3 runs 14 residues. The V end was cut by 9 bases, the J end by 4 bases, with 17 bases between. The chain's CDR3 is CARSSSPESDTQYF. DNA of the CDR3: TGTGCCAGAAGCTCCAGTCCGGAGTCAGATACGCAGTATTTT.

This clonotype occurred many times. This chain connects TRBV6-5 to TRBJ1-5; no definite D call. The CDR3 consists of 14 residues. In germline, CDR1 is MNHEY, CDR2 SVGAGI. Trimming pared 2 bases from V and 0 bases from J, leaving 5 bases between. CDR3 coding DNA: TGTGCCAGCAGTTACCGATATAGCAATCAGCCCCAGCATTTT. Translated: CASSYRYSNQPQHF.

This clonotype has ten or more counts. V is TRBV12-3 or TRBV12-4 and J is TRBJ2-3, with a possible D match to TRBD1 (7 bases). This CDR3 is 15 amino acids long. Trimming left V 6 bases short and J 3 bases short, with 16 bases between. The CDR3 protein is CASRTTGAGTDTQYF. Written as DNA, the CDR3 is TGTGCCAGCAGGACAACAGGGGCGGGGACAGATACGCAGTATTTT.

Written as DNA, the CDR3 is TGCAGCGTCCGGACAGGGAGTATGACTGAAGCTTTCTTT. This sequence encodes CSVRTGSMTEAFF. V is TRBV29-1 and J is TRBJ1-1; 8 nucleotides align to TRBD1. V trimming: 6 bases; J trimming: 5 bases; junction bases outside the gene matches: 8. From germline, CDR1 is SQVTM and CDR2 ANQGSEA. The CDR3 runs to 13 residues. Looking up the rest from reference TRBV29-1 and TRBJ1-1 gives the full variable domain: SAVISQKPSRDICQRGTSLTIQCQVDSQVTMMFWYRQQPGQSLTLIATANQGSEATYESGFVIDKFPISRPNLTFSTLTVSNMSPEDSSIYLCSVRTGSMTEAFFGQGTRLTVV.

This clonotype appeared many times. CDR3 residues: CASSQDWLAAPYEQYF. The CDR3 coding sequence is TGTGCCAGCAGCCAAGATTGGCTAGCAGCCCCCTACGAGCAGTACTTC. The chain combines TRBV3-1 with TRBJ2-7; a possible D gene is TRBD2 (5 bases). CDR3 length: 16 residues. V shed 0 bases and J shed 2 bases, with 14 bases lying between them. Germline lookup yields CDR1 LGHDT and CDR2 YNNKEL (reference sequence).

This clonotype was picked up many times. DNA for the CDR3: TGTGCCAGCAGTCCGACAGTCTATGGCTACACCTTC. It yields the protein CASSPTVYGYTF. The V call is TRBV7-8, the J call TRBJ1-2; possible D gene TRBD1, 5 bases. Germline values: CDR1 SGHVS, CDR2 FQNEAQ. The CDR3 runs to 12 residues. Trimming removed 6 bases from V and 4 bases from J, with 9 bases in between.

This clonotype has ten or more counts. CDR3 DNA: TGTGCCAGCAGTGTAACAGGGGGCGGTGGCTACACCTTC. It yields the protein CASSVTGGGGYTF. This chain links TRBV27 with TRBJ1-2; 9 nucleotides line up with TRBD1. The CDR3 contains 13 residues. Germline CDR1 MNHEY, CDR2 SMNVEV (reference sequence). Trimming at V came to 5 bases and at J to 7 bases, leaving 5 bases not matched to a gene.

This clonotype was recorded many times. The J gene is TRBJ2-3, the V gene TRBV20-1; no clear D. Trimming shortened V by 7 bases and J by 4 bases, and 12 bases separated the two germline ends. CDR1 and CDR2 (germline): DFQATT, SNEGSKA (reference sequence). There are 12 residues in the CDR3. CDR3 sequence reads: CSVQTSSDTQYF. The CDR3 DNA sequence: TGCAGTGTTCAGACTTCTTCAGATACGCAGTATTTT.

Points on this clonotype: Being one base from a much bigger clone, this may be a read error. Without the conserved terminal phenylalanine or tryptophan, this CDR3 likely stems from a read error. The chain uses TRBV4-2 and TRBJ1-1, with D perhaps matching TRBD1 (5 bases). The V end was cut by 0 bases, the J end by 1 base, with 6 bases between. The CDR3 consists of 14 residues. CDR1 and CDR2 (germline): LGHNA, YNFKEQ. The CDR3 loop is CASSQDRENTEAFL. In nucleotides, the CDR3 is TGTGCCAGCAGCCAAGACAGGGAGAACACTGAAGCTTTCCTT.

The rearrangement joins TRBV5-1 to TRBJ1-5, with D hard to call. The germline V gene encodes CDR1 SGHRS and CDR2 YFSETQ. Between the trimmed V and J ends, which lost 0 bases and 0 bases, there was a span of 7 bases. The CDR3 runs 15 residues. The CDR3 spells CASSLGDYSNQPQHF. The CDR3 DNA is TGCGCCAGCAGCTTGGGCGATTATAGCAATCAGCCCCAGCATTTT.

This clonotype was seen at least ten times. The chain couples TRBV6-1 to TRBJ2-7; D might be TRBD1 (5 bases). The V end was cut by 0 bases, the J end by 2 bases, with 11 bases between. Germline CDR1 is MNHNS and CDR2 is SASEGT. This CDR3 contains 15 residues. In DNA, the CDR3 is TGTGCCAGCAGTGAAGCGTACAGGTCCGCCTACGAGCAGTACTTC. Its protein is CASSEAYRSAYEQYF.

Ten or more counts support this clonotype. The J gene is TRBJ2-3, the V gene TRBV11-2; D is possibly TRBD1 (6 bases). Trimming pared 5 bases from V and 2 bases from J, leaving 20 bases between. The CDR3 length is 17 residues. The germline V gene encodes CDR1 SGHAT and CDR2 FQNNGV. CDR3 protein: CASSIRVAGANTDTQYF. The DNA of the CDR3 is TGTGCCAGCAGCATAAGAGTAGCAGGGGCCAACACAGATACGCAGTATTTT.

This clonotype was picked up many times. The V and J genes are TRBV6-6 and TRBJ1-2; D is perhaps TRBD1 (5 bases). This CDR3 region has 11 residues. V gave up 8 bases and J gave up 12 bases, with 16 bases separating them. The germline V gene has CDR1 MNHNY and CDR2 SVGAGI (reference sequence). CDR3 region: CASRNPPDNTF. Written as DNA, the CDR3 is TGTGCCAGCCGAAACCCCCCGGACAACACCTTC.

This clonotype was found many times. The chain is built from TRBV30 and TRBJ1-1; D remains unclear. V was pared by 0 bases and J by 6 bases, with 17 bases between. Germline CDR1 GTSNPN, CDR2 SVGIG (reference sequence). The CDR3 runs to 15 residues. The CDR3, as DNA: TGTGCCTGGAGTGTAAGGGCAGGTAAAGGCCCTGAAGCTTTCTTT. This sequence encodes CAWSVRAGKGPEAFF. Full variable domain (rest looked up from reference TRBV30 and TRBJ1-1): SQTIHQWPATLVQPVGSPLSLECTVEGTSNPNLYWYRQAAGRGLQLLFYSVGIGQISSEVPQNLSASRPQDRQFILSSKKLLLSDSGFYLCAWSVRAGKGPEAFFGQGTRLTVV.